This paragraph reports one T cell receptor (beta chain). The clone's antigen remains unknown. No quality values exist for individual bases; no much larger clone is one base distant. Collaborating institutions collected whole blood in K2EDTA tubes following their own protocols. Collaborator samples were shipped for TCRbeta analysis as frozen whole blood, isolated PBMCs, or DNA extracted from either sample type. Taken from the germline V gene, the CDR1 and CDR2 loops are SNHLY and FYNNEI. The CDR3 holds 12 amino acids from the cysteine to the phenylalanine. The kept DNA is CDR3 alone, 36 bases in frame from the first base. The V end loses 5 bases and the J end loses 4 bases, and a stretch of 8 bases separates them. These data belong to a study of blood T cell repertoires in COVID-19 (dated by TCRdb to the early 2020s). About the study as a whole: Samples from collaborators originated in the United States, Italy and Spain and spanned both the acute and convalescent phases of COVID-19. Nearly every sample came with metadata listing a de-identified subject ID, COVID-19 status, age in years and sex. HLA class I and class II types, where available, came from metadata supplied by the sample provider rather than from assay-based typing. The material from the prospective study consisted of cDNA or gDNA derived from T cells, B-cell-depleted T cells, or PBMCs. The repertoires were released in a freely available public database intended as a resource for research on the immune response to SARS-CoV-2. The samples were drawn from the first 160 participants of the ongoing ImmuneRACE study and from 1,254 subjects provided by 6 global collaborators. Deeply sampled blood TCRbeta repertoires from subjects exposed to, actively infected with, or recovered from COVID-19 were included in the dataset.

TCRbeta CDR3 regions were amplified from genomic DNA by means of the immunoSEQ Assay, a bias-controlled multiplex PCR. Turning to the authors' computational methods: Nucleated cell counts per sample were estimated from amplification of reference gene primers within the assay. To quantify the absolute abundance of each unique TCRbeta CDR3 rearrangement, sequence reads were collapsed and filtered. For each sample, productive Simpson clonality was calculated as the square root of Simpson's diversity index over productive rearrangements. TCRdb carries this immuneACCESS record with in-frame sequences only. Its versions omit some clonotypes, under half of them owing to an unresolved V gene in the studies checked, with the rest unexplained. The V and J calls and clone size were taken over from that table, and D and trimming were inferred from the DNA. This sample comprises 26,000 or so clones, over 75% of them detected only once. Roughly a sixth of the sample lies in the top ten.

General findings and caveats noted by the study authors: The quantity of clinical and demographic metadata differed by source and by participant and was supplied without curation.

The chain joins TRBV2 to TRBJ1-1, with a tentative D gene TRBD1 over 6 matching bases. Sequenced material: peripheral blood. The receptor was isolated from a human donor with active COVID-19. The donor label of this sample is uncertain. The CDR3: CASSYRVTEAFF. The DNA is as follows: TGTGCCAGCAGTTACAGGGTCACTGAAGCTTTCTTT.